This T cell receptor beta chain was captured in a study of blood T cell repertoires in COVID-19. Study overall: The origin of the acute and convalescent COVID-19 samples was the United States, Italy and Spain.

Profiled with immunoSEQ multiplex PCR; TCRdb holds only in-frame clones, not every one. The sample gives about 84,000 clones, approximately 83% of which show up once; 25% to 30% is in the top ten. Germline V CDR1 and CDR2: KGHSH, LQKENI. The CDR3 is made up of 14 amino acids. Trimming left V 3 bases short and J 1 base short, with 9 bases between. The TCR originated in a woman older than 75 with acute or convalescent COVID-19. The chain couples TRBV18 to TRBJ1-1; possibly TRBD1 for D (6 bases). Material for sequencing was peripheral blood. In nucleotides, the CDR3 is TGTGCCAGCTCACCGGGACAACCGAACACTGAAGCTTTCTTT. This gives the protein CASSPGQPNTEAFF.